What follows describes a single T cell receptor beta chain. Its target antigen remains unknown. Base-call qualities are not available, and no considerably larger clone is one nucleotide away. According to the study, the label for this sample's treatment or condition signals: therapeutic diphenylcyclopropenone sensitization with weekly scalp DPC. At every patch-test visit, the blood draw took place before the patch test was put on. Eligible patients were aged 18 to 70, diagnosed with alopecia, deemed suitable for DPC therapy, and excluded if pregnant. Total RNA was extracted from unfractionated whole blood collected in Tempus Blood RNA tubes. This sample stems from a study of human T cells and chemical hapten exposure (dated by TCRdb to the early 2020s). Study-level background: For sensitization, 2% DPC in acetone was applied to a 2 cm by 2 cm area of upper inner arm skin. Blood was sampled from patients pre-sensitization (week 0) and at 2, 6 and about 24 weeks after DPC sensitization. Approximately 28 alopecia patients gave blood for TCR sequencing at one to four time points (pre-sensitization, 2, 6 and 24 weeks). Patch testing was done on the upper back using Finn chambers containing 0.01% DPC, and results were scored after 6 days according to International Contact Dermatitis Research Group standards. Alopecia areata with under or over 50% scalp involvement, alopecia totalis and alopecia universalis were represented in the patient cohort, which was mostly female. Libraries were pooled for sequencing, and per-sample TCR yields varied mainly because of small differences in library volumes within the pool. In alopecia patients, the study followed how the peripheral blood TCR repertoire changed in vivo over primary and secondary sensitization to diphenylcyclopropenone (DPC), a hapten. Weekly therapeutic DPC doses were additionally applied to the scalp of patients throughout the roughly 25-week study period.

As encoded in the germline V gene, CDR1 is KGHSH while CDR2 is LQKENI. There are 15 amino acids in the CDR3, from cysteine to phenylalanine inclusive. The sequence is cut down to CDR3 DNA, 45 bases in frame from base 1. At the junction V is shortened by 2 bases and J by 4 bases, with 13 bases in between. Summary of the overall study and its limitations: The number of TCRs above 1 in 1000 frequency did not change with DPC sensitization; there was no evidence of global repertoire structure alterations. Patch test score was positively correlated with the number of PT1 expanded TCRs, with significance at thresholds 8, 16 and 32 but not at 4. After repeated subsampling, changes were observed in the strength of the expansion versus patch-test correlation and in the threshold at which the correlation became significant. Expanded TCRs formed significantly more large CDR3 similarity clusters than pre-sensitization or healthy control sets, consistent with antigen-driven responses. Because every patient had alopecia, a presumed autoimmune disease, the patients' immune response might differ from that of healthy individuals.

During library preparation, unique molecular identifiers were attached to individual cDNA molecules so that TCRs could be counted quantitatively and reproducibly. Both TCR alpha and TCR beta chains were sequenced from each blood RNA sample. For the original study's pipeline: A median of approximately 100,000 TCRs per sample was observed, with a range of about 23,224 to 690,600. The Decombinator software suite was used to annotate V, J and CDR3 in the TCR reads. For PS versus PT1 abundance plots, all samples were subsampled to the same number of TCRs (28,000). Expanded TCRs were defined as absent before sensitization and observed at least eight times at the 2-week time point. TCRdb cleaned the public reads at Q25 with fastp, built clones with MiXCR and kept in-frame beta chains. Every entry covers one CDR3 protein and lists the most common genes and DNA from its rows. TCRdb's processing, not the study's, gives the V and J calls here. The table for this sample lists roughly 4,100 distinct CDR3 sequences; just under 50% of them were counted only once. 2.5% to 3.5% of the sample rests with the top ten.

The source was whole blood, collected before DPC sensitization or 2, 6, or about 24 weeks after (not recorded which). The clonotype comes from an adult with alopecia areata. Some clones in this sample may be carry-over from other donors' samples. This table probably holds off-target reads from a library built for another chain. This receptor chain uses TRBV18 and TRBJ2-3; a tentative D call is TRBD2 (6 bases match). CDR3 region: CASSPFRGSPDTQYF. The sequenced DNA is TGTGCCAGCTCACCATTCCGGGGGAGCCCAGATACGCAGTATTTT.